The present T cell receptor beta chain was sequenced within a study of blood T cell repertoires in COVID-19. Trimming took off 3 bases at V and 6 bases at J, with 12 bases between the two ends. The CDR3 is 13 amino acids. Germline V gene lookup returns CDR1 SGHTA and CDR2 FQGNSA. Repertoires were generated with immunoSEQ multiplex PCR, while TCRdb's copy carries only in-frame clones and drops some. The sample has over 50,000 clones, about 86% seen once. Material for sequencing was peripheral blood. This clonotype was sampled from a man in his 70s with active COVID-19. The chain combines TRBV7-2 with TRBJ2-7, with D perhaps TRBD2 (6 bases). The CDR3 DNA reads TGTGCCAGCAGCTTGGGCGGGAATGGCGAGCAGTACTTC. Its protein product is CASSLGGNGEQYF.